The 24 T cell receptor beta chains reported below all come from one sample, sequenced in a study of identical twins. TCRdb reprocessed the 5' RACE reads with MiXCR, giving one entry per CDR3 protein. The sample comprises some 900,000 distinct CDR3 sequences, more than 9% of which are singletons, and roughly 1.5% rests with the top ten. The same specimen was also included in a second study, on yellow fever vaccine responses in identical twins.

Sequencing was done on a sample of PBMCs. Source of these receptors: a woman younger than 35 in good health.

This clonotype was detected only a few times. This chain uses TRBV18 with TRBJ1-6; 9 bases fit TRBD1. Trimming cost V 5 bases and J 4 bases; bases outside gene matches: 6. Germline CDR1 reads KGHSH; CDR2 reads LQKENI. CDR3 length equals 16 residues. DNA of the CDR3: TGTGCCAGCTCAGCAGCCGGGACAGGGTATAATTCACCCCTCCACTTT. Translating gives CASSAAGTGYNSPLHF.

J is TRBJ2-5 and V is TRBV28; a possible D gene is TRBD2 (6 bases). The germline gives CDR1 MDHEN, CDR2 SYDVKM. The CDR3 is made up of 16 amino acids. Trimming cost V 5 bases and J 2 bases, with 18 bases left between them. The CDR3: CASSLGTSRGQETQYF. The DNA for the CDR3 is TGTGCCAGCAGTCTAGGGACTTCAAGGGGTCAAGAGACCCAGTACTTC.

Written as DNA, the CDR3 is TGTGCCAGCAGTGAGGCAGGGACCAACTATGGCTACACCTTC. Protein sequence: CASSEAGTNYGYTF. The chain uses TRBV6-1 and TRBJ1-2, with D perhaps TRBD1 (5 bases). Germline V lookup: CDR1 MNHNS, CDR2 SASEGT. This CDR3 contains 14 residues. The germline V and J ends were trimmed by 3 bases and 2 bases, with 10 bases remaining between them.

The gene calls are TRBV28 and TRBJ2-3, with no clear D. The CDR3 length is 12 residues. Deletions cut 5 bases from V and 8 bases from J, with 11 bases between. CDR1 and CDR2 from the germline V gene are MDHEN and SYDVKM. CDR3 DNA sequence: TGTGCCAGCAGTGGAGACCGTGGTACGCAGTATTTT. Encoded protein: CASSGDRGTQYF.

The chain recombines TRBV28 with TRBJ2-7; D call uncertain. Germline CDR1 MDHEN, CDR2 SYDVKM. V gave up 4 bases and J gave up 6 bases, with 19 bases separating them. The CDR3 has 15 amino acids. Here the CDR3 DNA reads TGTGCCAGCAGTTCCTCCCCCCGCGATATCGGCGAGCAGTACGTC. As protein: CASSSSPRDIGEQYV.

The rearrangement links TRBV5-1 to TRBJ2-1, with TRBD2 matching 7 bases. The CDR3 runs 13 residues. Trimming removed 1 base from V and 7 bases from J; junction bases left unmatched: 2. The germline V gene encodes CDR1 SGHRS and CDR2 YFSETQ. CDR3 sequence: CASSLTSVNEQFF. As DNA, the CDR3 is TGCGCCAGCAGCTTGACTAGCGTTAATGAGCAGTTCTTC.

The J gene is TRBJ2-1, the V gene TRBV18; the D is unclear. The CDR3 contains 15 residues. Germline CDR1 is KGHSH and CDR2 is LQKENI. Between the trimmed V and J ends, which lost 0 bases and 7 bases, there was a span of 13 bases. CDR3 residues: CASSPPVIGVNEQFF. CDR3 sequence (DNA): TGTGCCAGCTCACCACCGGTCATAGGAGTTAATGAGCAGTTCTTC.

The chain joins TRBV12-5 to TRBJ2-5, with 15 nucleotides matching TRBD2. CDR3 length equals 18 residues. Germline-derived CDR1 and CDR2 are LGHNT and FRNRAP. Losses at the gene ends were 7 bases for V and 2 bases for J; bases not matched to a gene: 11. The CDR3 nucleotides read TGTGCTAGTGCCCCCGGCGGGACTAGCGGGGGGTCACAAGAGACCCAGTACTTC. Protein: CASAPGGTSGGSQETQYF.

This clonotype has at least ten counts. This chain links TRBV5-1 with TRBJ1-1; TRBD1 matches 7 bases. Per germline, CDR1 SGHRS and CDR2 YFSETQ. Germline trimming cut 1 base from V and 0 bases from J; bases unmatched to any gene: 3. CDR3 length: 15 amino acids. The CDR3 DNA is TGCGCCAGCAGCTTGACGGGACAGCTGAACACTGAAGCTTTCTTT. It yields the protein CASSLTGQLNTEAFF.

This clonotype was seen many times. V is TRBV5-1 and J is TRBJ2-1; D is uncertain. Trimming left V 0 bases short and J 0 bases short, with 7 bases between. CDR1 is SGHRS and CDR2 is YFSETQ in the germline V gene. The CDR3 has 15 residues. The CDR3 DNA sequence: TGCGCCAGCAGCTTGGGGATGAGCTCCTACAATGAGCAGTTCTTC. Translation: CASSLGMSSYNEQFF. Combining the CDR3 with reference TRBV5-1 and TRBJ2-1 gives the whole variable domain KAGVTQTPRYLIKTRGQQVTLSCSPISGHRSVSWYQQTPGQGLQFLFEYFSETQRNKGNFPGRFSGRQFSNSRSEMNVSTLELGDSALYLCASSLGMSSYNEQFFGPGTRLTVL.

This clonotype was counted a few times. J is TRBJ2-2 and V is TRBV5-1; 11 bases match TRBD2. The CDR3 is made up of 16 amino acids. J was trimmed by 6 bases and V by 1 base; bases with no gene match: 5. Per germline, CDR1 SGHRS and CDR2 YFSETQ. CDR3 nucleotide sequence: TGCGCCAGCAGCTTGCGCCCTAGCGGGGGGCCCGGGGAGCTGTTTTTT. Protein: CASSLRPSGGPGELFF. Drawing the rest from reference TRBV5-1 and TRBJ2-2, the complete variable domain is KAGVTQTPRYLIKTRGQQVTLSCSPISGHRSVSWYQQTPGQGLQFLFEYFSETQRNKGNFPGRFSGRQFSNSRSEMNVSTLELGDSALYLCASSLRPSGGPGELFFGEGSRLTVL.

This clonotype was found a few times. The chain has TRBV20-1 and TRBJ2-1; 9 bases match TRBD2. The CDR3 has 16 residues. Germline CDR1 DFQATT, CDR2 SNEGSKA (reference sequence). V trimming: 1 base; J trimming: 2 bases; junction bases outside the gene matches: 6. The CDR3 DNA sequence: TGCAGTGCTAGAGTCGCGACTAGCGGAACCTACAATGAGCAGTTCTTC. Protein sequence: CSARVATSGTYNEQFF.

This clonotype has just a few counts. The V gene is TRBV5-1, the J gene TRBJ1-2; D unclear. The CDR3 covers 15 residues. V lost 4 bases to trimming and J lost 5 bases, with 18 bases between them. Germline V lookup: CDR1 SGHRS, CDR2 YFSETQ. Written as DNA, the CDR3 is TGCGCCAGCAGCCCCCGTGGGGAGCAATCGTATGGCTACACCTTC. Translation: CASSPRGEQSYGYTF.

This clonotype was counted only a few times. This chain connects TRBV9 to TRBJ2-1; D unclear. Germline V gives CDR1 SGDLS, CDR2 YYNGEE. The CDR3 contains 14 residues. V was cut by 2 bases and J by 8 bases, with 14 bases left in between. As DNA, the CDR3 is TGTGCCAGCAGCGTTCCGGACCCGACCGATGAGCAGTTCTTC. This encodes CASSVPDPTDEQFF.

The sample holds many counts of this clonotype. The chain employs TRBV7-6 and TRBJ2-5, with a weak D call TRBD2 (5 bases). V lost 1 base and J lost 5, with 11 bases in between. CDR3 length: 14 residues. The germline V gene has CDR1 SGHVS and CDR2 FNYEAQ. The DNA of the CDR3 is TGTGCCAGCAGCTTAGTTGAGGGAATGGAGACCCAGTACTTC. Amino acids: CASSLVEGMETQYF.

This clonotype was counted between two and nine times. The chain joins TRBV4-2 to TRBJ2-2; a weak D match, TRBD2 (6 bases). The CDR3 runs 17 residues. The germline V and J ends were trimmed by 5 bases and 0 bases, with 16 bases remaining between them. Germline V lookup: CDR1 LGHNA, CDR2 YNFKEQ. The CDR3 loop is CASSTPLGLANTGELFF. The CDR3 DNA reads as TGTGCCAGCAGCACCCCCTTGGGACTGGCGAACACCGGGGAGCTGTTTTTT.

This clonotype was picked up a small number of times. The chain employs TRBV20-1 and TRBJ1-2; 9 bases fit TRBD1. The CDR3 runs 14 residues. V trimming: 3 bases; J trimming: 6 bases; junction bases outside the gene matches: 8. Germline V lookup: CDR1 DFQATT, CDR2 SNEGSKA (reference sequence). The CDR3 reads CSARNNRGPDGYTF. As DNA, the CDR3 is TGCAGTGCTAGGAACAACAGGGGGCCGGATGGCTACACCTTC.

This clonotype turned up a few times. J is TRBJ2-3 and V is TRBV28; D is possibly TRBD1 (5 bases). CDR3 length equals 15 residues. Germline V gene lookup returns CDR1 MDHEN and CDR2 SYDVKM. Trimming removed 2 bases at V and 7 bases at J, with 16 bases between. This chain's CDR3 is CASSLARTSGNTQYF. The CDR3 nucleotides are TGTGCCAGCAGTTTAGCCCGGACATCTGGGAATACGCAGTATTTT.

The chain combines TRBV7-9 with TRBJ2-1, with unresolved D. The CDR3 totals 14 residues. Germline lookup yields CDR1 SEHNR and CDR2 FQNEAQ (reference sequence). Trimming left V 2 bases short and J 7 bases short, with 12 bases between. The CDR3 region has the DNA TGTGCCAGCAGCTTACCAGGATTGGTGAATGAGCAGTTCTTC. As protein: CASSLPGLVNEQFF.

This clonotype was seen repeatedly, ten times or more. The genes are TRBV6-5 and TRBJ2-2; D gene uncertain. The CDR3 covers 17 residues. Deletions cut 2 bases from V and 2 bases from J, with 15 bases between. Germline assignment: CDR1 MNHEY and CDR2 SVGAGI. The CDR3 DNA reads TGTGCCAGCAGTTACGCGAGGATTCCAACTAACACCGGGGAGCTGTTTTTT. It encodes CASSYARIPTNTGELFF.

V and J are TRBV7-9 and TRBJ2-2; D gene uncertain. Trimming removed 7 bases at V and 4 bases at J, with 13 bases between. The CDR3 has 14 amino acids. Germline V gene sequence: CDR1 SEHNR, CDR2 FQNEAQ (reference sequence). The CDR3 DNA is TGTGCCAGCACGATTGAACGGAGCACCGGGGAGCTGTTTTTT. Translating it yields CASTIERSTGELFF.

This clonotype was seen ten or more times. The chain links TRBV12-3 or TRBV12-4 to TRBJ2-7; TRBD1 matches 10 bases. V shed 1 base and J 5 bases; nucleotides not matched to a gene: 2. The CDR3 has 14 amino acids. The CDR3 loop is CASSLGGQGDEQYF. Here the CDR3 DNA reads TGTGCCAGCAGTTTAGGTGGACAGGGGGACGAGCAGTACTTC.

The V call is TRBV7-9, the J call TRBJ2-7, with 10 bases matching TRBD2. The CDR3 runs 15 residues. The V segment lost 5 bases and the J segment 7 bases; nucleotides outside the gene matches: 11. The V gene's germline CDR1 is SEHNR and CDR2 FQNEAQ (reference sequence). The CDR3 protein is CASSPGPSGRREQYF. CDR3 bases: TGTGCCAGCAGCCCCGGGCCTAGCGGGAGACGAGAGCAGTACTTC.

The chain uses TRBV14 and TRBJ1-1; 7 nucleotides match TRBD1. With V trimmed by 3 bases and J by 6 bases, 16 bases remained unmatched. The CDR3 totals 17 residues. The germline V gene has CDR1 SGHDN and CDR2 FVKESK. CDR3: CASSHTRGRMSNAEAFF. The CDR3 DNA is TGTGCCAGCAGCCACACGAGGGGGCGAATGTCAAACGCTGAAGCTTTCTTT.